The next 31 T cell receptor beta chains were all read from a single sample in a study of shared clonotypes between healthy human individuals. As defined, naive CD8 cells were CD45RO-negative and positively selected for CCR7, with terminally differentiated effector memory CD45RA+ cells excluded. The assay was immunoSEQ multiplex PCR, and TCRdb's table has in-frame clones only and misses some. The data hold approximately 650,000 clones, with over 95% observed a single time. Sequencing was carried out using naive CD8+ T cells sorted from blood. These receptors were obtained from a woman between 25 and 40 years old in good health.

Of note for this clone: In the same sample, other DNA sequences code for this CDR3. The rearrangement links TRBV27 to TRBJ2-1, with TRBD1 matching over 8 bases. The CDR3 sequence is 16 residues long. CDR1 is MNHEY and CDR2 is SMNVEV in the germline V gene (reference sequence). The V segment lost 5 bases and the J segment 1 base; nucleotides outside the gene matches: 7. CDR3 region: CASSPRTGKSYNEQFF. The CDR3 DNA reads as TGTGCCAGCAGTCCTAGGACAGGGAAATCCTACAATGAGCAGTTCTTC.

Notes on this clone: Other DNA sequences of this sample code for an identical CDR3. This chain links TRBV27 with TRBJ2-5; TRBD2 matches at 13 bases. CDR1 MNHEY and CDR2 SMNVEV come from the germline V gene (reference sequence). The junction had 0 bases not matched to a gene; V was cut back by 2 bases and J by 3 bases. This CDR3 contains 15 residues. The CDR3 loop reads CASSLGTSGKETQYF. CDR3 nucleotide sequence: TGTGCCAGCAGTTTAGGGACTAGCGGGAAAGAGACCCAGTACTTC.

The CDR3 DNA reads as TGTGCCAGCAGCCCTCGGGGTCAGACTGTCGCCTATGGCTACACCTTC. This encodes CASSPRGQTVAYGYTF. J is TRBJ1-2 and V is TRBV7-8; the D is unclear. CDR3 length: 16 amino acids. With 5 bases removed from V and 4 bases from J, the gap between germline ends came to 20 bases. CDR1 and CDR2 (germline): SGHVS, FQNEAQ.

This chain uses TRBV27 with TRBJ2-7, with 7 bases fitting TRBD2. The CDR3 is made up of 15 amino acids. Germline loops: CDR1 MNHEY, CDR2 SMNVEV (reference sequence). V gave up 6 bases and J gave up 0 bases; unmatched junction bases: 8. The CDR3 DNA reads TGTGCCAGCAGCGGGATCCGGGGGGTCTCCTACGAGCAGTACTTC. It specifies CASSGIRGVSYEQYF.

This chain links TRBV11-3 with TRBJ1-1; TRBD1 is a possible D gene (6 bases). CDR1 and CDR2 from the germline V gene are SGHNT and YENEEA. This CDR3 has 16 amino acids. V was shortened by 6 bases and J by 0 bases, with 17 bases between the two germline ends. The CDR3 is CASRKNRVTMNTEAFF. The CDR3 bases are TGTGCCAGCAGGAAAAACAGGGTAACGATGAACACTGAAGCTTTCTTT.

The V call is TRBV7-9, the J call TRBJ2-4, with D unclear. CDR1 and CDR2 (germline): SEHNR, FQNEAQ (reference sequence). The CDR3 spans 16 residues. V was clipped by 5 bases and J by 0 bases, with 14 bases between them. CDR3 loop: CASSPGNALAKNIQYF. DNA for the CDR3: TGTGCCAGCAGCCCAGGAAACGCTCTAGCCAAAAACATTCAGTACTTC. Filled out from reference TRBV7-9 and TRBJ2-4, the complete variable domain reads DTGVSQNPRHKITKRGQNVTFRCDPISEHNRLYWYRQTLGQGPEFLTYFQNEAQLEKSRLLSDRFSAERPKGSFSTLEIQRTEQGDSAMYLCASSPGNALAKNIQYFGAGTRLSVL.

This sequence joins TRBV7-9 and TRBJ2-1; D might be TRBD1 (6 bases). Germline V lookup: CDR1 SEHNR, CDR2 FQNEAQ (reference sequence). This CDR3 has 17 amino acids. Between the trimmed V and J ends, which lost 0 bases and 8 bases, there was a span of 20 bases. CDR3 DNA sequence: TGTGCCAGCAGCTTAGCGGGGGCGGACCCCCGTTTCGATGAGCAGTTCTTC. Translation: CASSLAGADPRFDEQFF.

The CDR3 loop is CATWDRVMIGYTF. In nucleotides, the CDR3 is TGTGCCACCTGGGACAGGGTAATGATCGGCTACACCTTC. This rearrangement joins TRBV2 to TRBJ1-2, with 9 bases matching TRBD1. Per the germline V gene, CDR1 is SNHLY and CDR2 is FYNNEI. The CDR3 has 13 residues. J was trimmed by 8 bases and V by 10 bases; bases with no gene match: 11.

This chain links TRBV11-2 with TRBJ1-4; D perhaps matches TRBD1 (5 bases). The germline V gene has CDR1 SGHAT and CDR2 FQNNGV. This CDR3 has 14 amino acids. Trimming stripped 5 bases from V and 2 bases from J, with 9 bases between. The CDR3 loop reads CASSLRDTNEKLFF. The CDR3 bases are TGTGCCAGCAGCCTCCGGGACACTAATGAAAAACTGTTTTTT. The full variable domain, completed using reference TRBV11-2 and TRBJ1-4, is EAGVAQSPRYKIIEKRQSVAFWCNPISGHATLYWYQQILGQGPKLLIQFQNNGVVDDSQLPKDRFSAERLKGVDSTLKIQPAKLEDSAVYLCASSLRDTNEKLFFGSGTQLSVL.

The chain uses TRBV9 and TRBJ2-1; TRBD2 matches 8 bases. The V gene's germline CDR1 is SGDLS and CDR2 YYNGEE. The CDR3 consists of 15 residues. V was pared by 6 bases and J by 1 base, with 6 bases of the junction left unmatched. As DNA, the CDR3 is TGTGCCAGCAATCGGGAGGGGGTGTCCTACAATGAGCAGTTCTTC. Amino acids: CASNREGVSYNEQFF.

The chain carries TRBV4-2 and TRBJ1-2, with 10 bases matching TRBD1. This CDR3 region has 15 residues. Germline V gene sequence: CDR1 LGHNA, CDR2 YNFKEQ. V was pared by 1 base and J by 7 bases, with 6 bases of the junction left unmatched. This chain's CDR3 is CASSQALGDRGGYTF. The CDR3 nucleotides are TGTGCCAGCAGCCAAGCTCTAGGGGACAGGGGTGGCTACACCTTC.

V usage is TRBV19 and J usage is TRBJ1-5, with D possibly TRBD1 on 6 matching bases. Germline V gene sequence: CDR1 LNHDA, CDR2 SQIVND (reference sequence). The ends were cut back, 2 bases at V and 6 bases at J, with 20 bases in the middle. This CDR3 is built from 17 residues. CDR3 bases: TGTGCCAGTAGTATATCAAGGGGGGCAGGGCCGGTTCAGCCCCAGCATTTT. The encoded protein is CASSISRGAGPVQPQHF.

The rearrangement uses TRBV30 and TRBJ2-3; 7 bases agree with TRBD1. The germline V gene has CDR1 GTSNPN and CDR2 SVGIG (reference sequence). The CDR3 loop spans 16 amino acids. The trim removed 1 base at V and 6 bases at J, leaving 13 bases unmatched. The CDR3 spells CAWSANRGRYRDTQYF. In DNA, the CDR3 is TGTGCCTGGAGTGCAAACAGGGGACGCTACAGGGATACGCAGTATTTT.

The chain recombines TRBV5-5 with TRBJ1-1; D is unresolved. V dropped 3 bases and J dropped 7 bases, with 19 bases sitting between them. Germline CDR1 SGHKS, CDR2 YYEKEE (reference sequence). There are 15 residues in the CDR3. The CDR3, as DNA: TGTGCCAGCAGCTCTCTTACCCTTTCCAGTGATGAAGCTTTCTTT. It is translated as CASSSLTLSSDEAFF.

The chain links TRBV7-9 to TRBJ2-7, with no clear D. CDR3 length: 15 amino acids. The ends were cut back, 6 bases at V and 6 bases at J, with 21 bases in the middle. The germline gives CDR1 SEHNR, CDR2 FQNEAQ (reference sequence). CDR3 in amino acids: CASSFSPDLRGEQYF. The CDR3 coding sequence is TGTGCCAGCAGTTTTTCCCCCGACTTGCGAGGCGAGCAGTACTTC.

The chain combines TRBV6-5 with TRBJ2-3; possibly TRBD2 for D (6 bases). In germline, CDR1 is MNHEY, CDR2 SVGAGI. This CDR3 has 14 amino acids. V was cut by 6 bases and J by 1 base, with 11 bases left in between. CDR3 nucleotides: TGTGCCAGCAGCCGGAGGGAGCGCACAGATACGCAGTATTTT. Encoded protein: CASSRRERTDTQYF.

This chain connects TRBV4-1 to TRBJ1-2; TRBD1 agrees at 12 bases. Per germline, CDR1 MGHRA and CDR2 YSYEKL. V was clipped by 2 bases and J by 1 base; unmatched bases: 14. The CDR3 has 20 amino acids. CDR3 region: CASSQLLPGQGARINYGYTF. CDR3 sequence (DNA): TGCGCCAGCAGCCAATTACTACCGGGACAGGGGGCGAGGATTAACTATGGCTACACCTTC.

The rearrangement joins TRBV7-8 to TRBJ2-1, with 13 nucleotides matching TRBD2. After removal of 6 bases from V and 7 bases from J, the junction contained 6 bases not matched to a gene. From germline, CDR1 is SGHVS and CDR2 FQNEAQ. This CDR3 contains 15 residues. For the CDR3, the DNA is TGTGCCAGCAGTCAAACTAGCGGGAGGGTTAATGAGCAGTTCTTC. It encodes CASSQTSGRVNEQFF.

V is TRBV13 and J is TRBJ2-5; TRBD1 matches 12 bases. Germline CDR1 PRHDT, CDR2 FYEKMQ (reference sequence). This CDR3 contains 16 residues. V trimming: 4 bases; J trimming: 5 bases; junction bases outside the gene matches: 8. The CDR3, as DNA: TGTGCCAGCAGCTCCCGGGACAGGGGGCGCGGTGAGACCCAGTACTTC. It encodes CASSSRDRGRGETQYF.

CDR3 sequence reads: CASSSISGYEQYF. For the CDR3, the DNA is TGTGCCAGCAGCTCGATAAGCGGATACGAGCAGTACTTC. The V gene is TRBV7-9, the J gene TRBJ2-7; a weak D match, TRBD2 (5 bases). CDR1 SEHNR and CDR2 FQNEAQ come from the germline V gene (reference sequence). Trimming pared 4 bases from V and 4 bases from J, leaving 11 bases between. This CDR3 has 13 residues.

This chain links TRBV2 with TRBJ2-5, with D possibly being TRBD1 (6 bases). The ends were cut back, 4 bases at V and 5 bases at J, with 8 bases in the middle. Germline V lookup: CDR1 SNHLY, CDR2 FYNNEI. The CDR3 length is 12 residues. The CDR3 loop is CASSGQGETQYF. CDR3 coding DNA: TGTGCCAGCAGTGGGCAGGGGGAGACCCAGTACTTC. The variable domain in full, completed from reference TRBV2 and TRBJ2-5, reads EPEVTQTPSHQVTQMGQEVILRCVPISNHLYFYWYRQILGQKVEFLVSFYNNEISEKSEIFDDQFSVERPDGSNFTLKIRSTKLEDSAMYFCASSGQGETQYFGPGTRLLVL.

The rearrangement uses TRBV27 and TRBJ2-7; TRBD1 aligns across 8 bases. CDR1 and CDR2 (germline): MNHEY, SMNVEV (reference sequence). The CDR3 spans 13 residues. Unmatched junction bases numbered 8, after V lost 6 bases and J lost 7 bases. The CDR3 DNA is TGTGCCAGCAGATTGGGACAGGCGTGGGAGCAGTACTTC. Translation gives CASRLGQAWEQYF.

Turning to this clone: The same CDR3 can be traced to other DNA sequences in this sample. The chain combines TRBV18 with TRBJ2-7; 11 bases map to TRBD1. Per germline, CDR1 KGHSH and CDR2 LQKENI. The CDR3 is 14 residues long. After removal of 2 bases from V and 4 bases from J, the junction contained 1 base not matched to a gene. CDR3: CASSPGTGGYEQYF. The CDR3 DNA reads TGTGCCAGCTCACCAGGGACAGGGGGTTACGAGCAGTACTTC.

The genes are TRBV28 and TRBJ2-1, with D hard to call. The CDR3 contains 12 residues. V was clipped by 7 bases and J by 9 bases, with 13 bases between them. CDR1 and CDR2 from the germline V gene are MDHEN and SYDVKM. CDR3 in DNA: TGTGCCAGCACCATTAGGTGGGGTGAGCAGTTCTTC. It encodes CASTIRWGEQFF.

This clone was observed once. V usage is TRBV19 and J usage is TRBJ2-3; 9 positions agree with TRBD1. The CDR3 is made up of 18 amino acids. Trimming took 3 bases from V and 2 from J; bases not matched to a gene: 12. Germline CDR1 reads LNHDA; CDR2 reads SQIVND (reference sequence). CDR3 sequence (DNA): TGTGCCAGTAGTATTGATTTCCCGGGACAGGGCTTCACAGATACGCAGTATTTT. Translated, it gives CASSIDFPGQGFTDTQYF.

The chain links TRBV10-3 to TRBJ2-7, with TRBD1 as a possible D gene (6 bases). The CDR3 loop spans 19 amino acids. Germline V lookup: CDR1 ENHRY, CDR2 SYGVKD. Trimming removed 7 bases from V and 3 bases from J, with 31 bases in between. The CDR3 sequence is CAINLSTGSGFSRGYEQYF. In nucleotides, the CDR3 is TGTGCCATCAACTTAAGTACAGGGTCGGGGTTTTCTAGGGGCTACGAGCAGTACTTC.

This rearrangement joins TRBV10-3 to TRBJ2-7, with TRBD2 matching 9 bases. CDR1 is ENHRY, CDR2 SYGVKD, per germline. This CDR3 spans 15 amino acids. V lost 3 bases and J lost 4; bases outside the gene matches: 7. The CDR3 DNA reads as TGTGCCATCAGTGACTTGTCGGCGGGAGGGTACGAGCAGTACTTC. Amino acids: CAISDLSAGGYEQYF.

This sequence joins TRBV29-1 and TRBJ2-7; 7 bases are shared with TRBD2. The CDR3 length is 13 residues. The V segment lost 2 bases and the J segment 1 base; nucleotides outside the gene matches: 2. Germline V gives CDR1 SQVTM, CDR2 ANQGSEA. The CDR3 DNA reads TGCAGCGTTGAACTAGCGGAATCCTACGAGCAGTACTTC. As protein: CSVELAESYEQYF.

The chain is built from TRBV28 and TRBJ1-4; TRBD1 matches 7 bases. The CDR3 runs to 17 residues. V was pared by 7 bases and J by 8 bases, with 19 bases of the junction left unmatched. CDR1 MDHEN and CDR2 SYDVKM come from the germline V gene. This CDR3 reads CASNTHHVRGEGEKLFF. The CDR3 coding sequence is TGTGCCAGCAATACTCACCATGTCAGGGGGGAGGGAGAAAAACTGTTTTTT.

CDR3: CASSPGGEPEAFF. The CDR3 region has the DNA TGTGCCAGCAGTCCCGGAGGTGAACCTGAAGCTTTCTTT. The chain joins TRBV28 to TRBJ1-1; D gene unclear. V lost 5 bases and J 6 bases, leaving 13 bases between the germline ends. Germline loops: CDR1 MDHEN, CDR2 SYDVKM. The CDR3 totals 13 residues.

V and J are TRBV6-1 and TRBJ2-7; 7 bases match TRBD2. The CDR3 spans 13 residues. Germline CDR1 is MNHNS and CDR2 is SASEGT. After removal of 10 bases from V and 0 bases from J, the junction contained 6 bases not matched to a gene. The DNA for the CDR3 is TGTGCCATAGAGCGGGACCACTCCTACGAGCAGTACTTC. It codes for CAIERDHSYEQYF.